One and the same sample provided the 30 T cell receptor beta chains below, sequenced in a study of cytomegalovirus exposure and HLA in healthy donors (dated by TCRdb to about 2017). Libraries were constructed by the immunoSEQ multiplex PCR assay. For the multiplex PCR, a mixture combining 60 forward primers for TCR Vbeta segments and 13 reverse primers for TCR Jbeta segments was used. TCRdb carries this immuneACCESS record with in-frame sequences only. Its versions omit some clonotypes, under half of them owing to an unresolved V gene in the studies checked, with the rest unexplained. The sample table contains 95,000 to 150,000 clones; only one count was recorded for over 60% of them. About 1.5% of the sample is taken by the ten largest. The sequenced material came from PBMCs. The receptors come from a man between 18 and 35 years old in good health and CMV-seronegative.

This chain uses TRBV30 with TRBJ2-4, with TRBD2 identical over 11 bases. The CDR3 contains 20 residues. The germline CDR1 and CDR2 sequences are GTSNPN and SVGIG (reference sequence). V lost 0 bases, J lost 0 bases, and 13 bases stayed unmatched. The CDR3 DNA follows: TGTGCCTGGAGTGTATTAGCGGGAGGGGAGTATAGACTAGCCAAAAACATTCAGTACTTC. It encodes CAWSVLAGGEYRLAKNIQYF.

The table lists this clone with a few counts. The V gene is TRBV7-9, the J gene TRBJ2-3, with D unclear. This CDR3 is 13 amino acids long. V gave up 3 bases and J gave up 1 base, with 5 bases separating them. The germline V gene encodes CDR1 SEHNR and CDR2 FQNEAQ (reference sequence). The CDR3 here is CASSFSGTDTQYF. CDR3 DNA sequence: TGTGCCAGCAGCTTCTCCGGCACAGATACGCAGTATTTT.

The count of this clone is one. The rearrangement joins TRBV28 to TRBJ1-5, with 8 bases matching TRBD1. After removal of 2 bases from V and 7 bases from J, the junction contained 7 bases not matched to a gene. Germline V gene sequence: CDR1 MDHEN, CDR2 SYDVKM. This CDR3 region has 15 residues. CDR3 sequence: CASSLNRGMIQPQHF. Here the CDR3 DNA reads TGTGCCAGCAGTTTAAACAGGGGGATGATCCAGCCCCAGCATTTT.

The gene calls are TRBV27 and TRBJ1-2, with 9 bases aligning to TRBD1. The V and J ends lost 5 bases and 8 bases, in that order; junction bases with no gene match: 6. Germline CDR1 MNHEY, CDR2 SMNVEV (reference sequence). The CDR3 covers 13 residues. For the CDR3, the DNA is TGTGCCAGCAGTGTGGACAGGGGAAAGGGCTACACCTTC. Residues: CASSVDRGKGYTF.

The chain uses TRBV10-3 and TRBJ2-2; TRBD1 agrees at 10 bases. CDR3 size: 15 residues. CDR1 and CDR2 (germline): ENHRY, SYGVKD. The V gene end was trimmed by 5 bases and the J gene end by 7 bases; junction bases not matched to a gene: 7. Here the CDR3 DNA reads TGTGCCATCAGTTTGACAGGGGGCTTAAGCGGGGAGCTGTTTTTT. It is translated as CAISLTGGLSGELFF.

In its sample, this clone was seen once. This chain links TRBV5-6 with TRBJ2-5, with TRBD2 matching over 9 bases. With the DNA end fitting TRBJ2-7 better, the J assignment may be wrong. The CDR3 covers 17 residues. The germline gives CDR1 SGHDT, CDR2 YYEEEE. This CDR3 reads CASSLAGDLFGSYEQYF. CDR3 DNA: TGTGCCAGCAGTTTAGCGGGAGATCTCTTTGGGTCCTACGAGCAGTACTTC.

The genes are TRBV28 and TRBJ2-7, with TRBD1 identical over 7 bases. V lost 8 bases and J lost 6; bases outside the gene matches: 13. CDR1 is MDHEN and CDR2 is SYDVKM in the germline V gene. This CDR3 is built from 14 residues. In nucleotides, the CDR3 is TGTGCCAGCGGCTACTCGGGACAGCCTTCCGAGCAGTACTTC. Protein sequence: CASGYSGQPSEQYF.

A remark on this clone: The limits of the CDR3 on the DNA are not certain, so only TCRdb's listed CDR3 is given. The chain uses TRBV19 and TRBJ2-2; the D segment call TRBD2 is taken from the table without a DNA check. The CDR3 is 11 residues long, counting both termini. Germline CDR1 LNHDA, CDR2 SQIVND (reference sequence). CDR3 loop: CASTSAGELFF.

The rearrangement links TRBV4-2 to TRBJ1-4, with 10 positions matching TRBD1. The CDR3 extends over 15 amino acids. From germline, CDR1 is LGHNA and CDR2 YNFKEQ. Trimming cost V 5 bases and J 6 bases; bases outside gene matches: 6. CDR3 region: CASSTAGTGDEKLFF. CDR3 sequence (DNA): TGTGCCAGCAGCACCGCCGGGACAGGGGATGAAAAACTGTTTTTT.

The CDR3 sequence: CASSQASGRTLNNILTEQYF. The CDR3 bases are TGTGCCAGCAGCCAGGCTAGCGGGAGGACACTCAACAACATACTTACCGAGCAGTACTTC. The chain joins TRBV14 to TRBJ2-7, with 11 bases fitting TRBD2. Germline V gene data show CDR1 as SGHDN and CDR2 as FVKESK. Unmatched junction bases numbered 22, after V lost 3 bases and J lost 6 bases. The CDR3 has 20 residues.

The chain couples TRBV27 to TRBJ2-5; maybe TRBD2 (5 bases). Germline V gives CDR1 MNHEY, CDR2 SMNVEV (reference sequence). Trimming took off 4 bases at V and 9 bases at J, with 15 bases between the two ends. This CDR3 contains 13 residues. The CDR3 loop reads CASSSGRAGAQYF. The CDR3 DNA reads TGTGCCAGCAGTTCGGGGAGAGCTGGGGCCCAGTACTTC.

The rearrangement links TRBV5-1 to TRBJ1-1, with D tentatively TRBD1 (5 bases). CDR3 length: 15 amino acids. The germline V gene has CDR1 SGHRS and CDR2 YFSETQ. V was clipped by 6 bases and J by 2 bases, with 17 bases between them. CDR3 residues: CASTRQTGFNTEAFF. CDR3 DNA: TGCGCCAGCACGCGACAAACAGGATTTAACACTGAAGCTTTCTTT.

To note about this clone: The junction departs from germline at one end; a sequencing error may be responsible. The rearrangement uses TRBV6-5 and TRBJ2-1; TRBD2 matches at 7 bases. CDR1 and CDR2 from the germline V gene are MNHEY and SVGAGI. The CDR3 sequence is 12 residues long. The CDR3 DNA sequence: TGTGCCAGCGGGGACTACCGCAATGGGCAGTTCTTC. It specifies CASGDYRNGQFF.

This clone was picked up a small number of times. The J gene is TRBJ2-1, the V gene TRBV27; perhaps TRBD1 as D (6 bases). Germline V lookup: CDR1 MNHEY, CDR2 SMNVEV (reference sequence). V dropped 5 bases and J dropped 6 bases, with 8 bases sitting between them. The CDR3 sequence is 12 residues long. The CDR3 spells CASSKQGNEQFF. The CDR3 DNA reads as TGTGCCAGCAGTAAACAGGGCAATGAGCAGTTCTTC.

The V and J genes are TRBV5-1 and TRBJ2-2; D possibly corresponds to TRBD1 (5 bases). CDR3 length: 12 amino acids. The V end was cut by 6 bases, the J end by 5 bases, with 8 bases between. Germline V gene sequence: CDR1 SGHRS, CDR2 YFSETQ. The CDR3 loop is CASTGWTGELFF. In DNA form, the CDR3 reads TGCGCCAGCACAGGGTGGACCGGGGAGCTGTTTTTT.

The CDR3 region is CASGRSEQYF. CDR3 nucleotide sequence: TGTGCCAGCGGGAGATCCGAGCAGTACTTC. The gene calls are TRBV6-1 and TRBJ2-7; D is perhaps TRBD2 (5 bases). Germline V lookup: CDR1 MNHNS, CDR2 SASEGT. Between the trimmed V and J ends, which lost 8 bases and 6 bases, there was a span of 8 bases. The CDR3 has 10 amino acids.

This clone was detected only a few times. This chain joins TRBV5-1 and TRBJ1-4, with 7 bases fitting TRBD1. The CDR3 has 14 residues. Germline CDR1 reads SGHRS; CDR2 reads YFSETQ. Trimming removed 5 bases from V and 4 bases from J; junction bases left unmatched: 5. CDR3 coding DNA: TGCGCCAGCAGTCCGGGACAGCATAATGAAAAACTGTTTTTT. Encoded protein: CASSPGQHNEKLFF.

This clone was found once. V usage is TRBV10-2 and J usage is TRBJ1-1, with D perhaps matching TRBD1 (6 bases). The CDR3 contains 14 residues. Germline-derived CDR1 and CDR2 are WSHSY and SAAADI. The germline V and J ends were trimmed by 0 bases and 6 bases, with 11 bases remaining between them. CDR3 bases: TGCGCCAGCAGTGAGTCTAGGGGGAGGGCTGAAGCTTTCTTT. It specifies CASSESRGRAEAFF.

The chain is built from TRBV2 and TRBJ2-7; D is perhaps TRBD2 (5 bases). Between the trimmed V and J ends, which lost 0 bases and 0 bases, there was a span of 12 bases. CDR1 and CDR2 from the germline V gene are SNHLY and FYNNEI. The CDR3 runs to 16 residues. CDR3 in amino acids: CASSEALEGISYEQYF. The CDR3 region has the DNA TGTGCCAGCAGTGAAGCGCTTGAGGGTATCTCCTACGAGCAGTACTTC.

This chain uses TRBV9 with TRBJ1-2, with 7 nucleotides matching TRBD1. Trimming at V came to 3 bases and at J to 4 bases, leaving 9 bases not matched to a gene. Germline CDR1 is SGDLS and CDR2 is YYNGEE. The CDR3 has 15 amino acids. Here the CDR3 reads CASSAGDSTGYGYTF. The DNA of the CDR3 is TGTGCCAGCAGCGCTGGGGACAGTACAGGCTATGGCTACACCTTC.

The rearrangement links TRBV5-1 to TRBJ2-1; 7 nucleotides align to TRBD2. The CDR3 is 15 residues long. V gave up 4 bases and J gave up 5 bases; unmatched junction bases: 9. The germline V gene encodes CDR1 SGHRS and CDR2 YFSETQ. The CDR3 DNA reads TGCGCCAGCAGCGGGCAGCGGGGTAAAAACAATGAGCAGTTCTTC. Translation: CASSGQRGKNNEQFF.

The chain recombines TRBV5-6 with TRBJ2-7; tentatively, D is TRBD1 (6 bases). Germline CDR1 SGHDT, CDR2 YYEEEE. Trimming took off 4 bases at V and 6 bases at J, with 14 bases between the two ends. The CDR3 consists of 13 residues. CDR3 nucleotides: TGTGCCAGCAGCGGCCAGACAGGCCGCGAGCAGTACTTC. It translates to CASSGQTGREQYF.

The chain is built from TRBV5-1 and TRBJ1-2; TRBD1 agrees at 10 bases. Germline V gene data show CDR1 as SGHRS and CDR2 as YFSETQ. The CDR3 is 16 amino acids. The junction had 12 bases not matched to a gene; V was cut back by 6 bases and J by 4 bases. The DNA for the CDR3 is TGCGCCAGCACTCTGGGGGGGACAGGGGCCCCCTATGGCTACACCTTC. It yields the protein CASTLGGTGAPYGYTF.

This chain joins TRBV2 and TRBJ1-5, with D possibly matching TRBD1 (6 bases). The germline CDR1 and CDR2 sequences are SNHLY and FYNNEI. V shed 5 bases and J shed 4 bases, with 12 bases lying between them. The CDR3 runs to 14 residues. CDR3 in DNA: TGTGCCAGCAGTTCAGACAGGCGAAATCAGCCCCAGCATTTT. Translation: CASSSDRRNQPQHF.

The chain couples TRBV2 to TRBJ1-2; 7 bases match TRBD1. Germline V gene sequence: CDR1 SNHLY, CDR2 FYNNEI. The CDR3 consists of 14 residues. The V gene end was trimmed by 10 bases and the J gene end by 8 bases; junction bases not matched to a gene: 16. CDR3 residues: CAKRQGDSSNGYTF. The CDR3, as DNA: TGTGCCAAGCGACAGGGTGATTCAAGCAACGGCTACACCTTC.

This sequence joins TRBV2 and TRBJ2-1; the match to TRBD1 covers 8 bases. J gave up 8 bases and V 3 bases, and 9 bases lay outside the gene matches. The CDR3 sequence is 15 residues long. The V gene's germline CDR1 is SNHLY and CDR2 FYNNEI. CDR3 sequence: CASSERGQGADEQFF. CDR3 bases: TGTGCCAGCAGTGAGCGAGGGCAGGGGGCCGATGAGCAGTTCTTC.

In this sample, this clone turned up once. The chain couples TRBV28 to TRBJ2-7, with a weak D call TRBD1 (5 bases). Trimming stripped 5 bases from V and 4 bases from J, with 12 bases between. CDR3 length: 13 residues. The V gene's germline CDR1 is MDHEN and CDR2 SYDVKM. The DNA for the CDR3 is TGTGCCAGCAGTCCTTCGTACAGGTACGAGCAGTACTTC. This sequence encodes CASSPSYRYEQYF. Together with reference TRBV28 and TRBJ2-7, the CDR3 gives the full variable domain: DVKVTQSSRYLVKRTGEKVFLECVQDMDHENMFWYRQDPGLGLRLIYFSYDVKMKEKGDIPEGYSVSREKKERFSLILESASTNQTSMYLCASSPSYRYEQYFGPGTRLTVT.

With respect to this clone: The junction does not match germline at one end; this may be a read error. Other DNA sequences within the sample encode an identical CDR3. This chain connects TRBV5-5 to TRBJ2-5, with D perhaps matching TRBD2 (6 bases). Germline V gives CDR1 SGHKS, CDR2 YYEKEE (reference sequence). This CDR3 has 13 residues. This chain's CDR3 is CASSLREPQTQYF. The CDR3 region has the DNA TGTGCCAGCAGCTTGCGGGAGCCCCAGACTCAGTACTTC. Full variable domain (outside the CDR3, taken from reference TRBV5-5 and TRBJ2-5): DAGVTQSPTHLIKTRGQQVTLRCSPISGHKSVSWYQQVLGQGPQFIFQYYEKEERGRGNFPDRFSARQFPNYSSELNVNALLLGDSALYLCASSLREPQTQYFGPGTRLLVL.

In this sample, this clone turned up a few times. The rearrangement joins TRBV30 to TRBJ2-4; the D gene is possibly TRBD2 (6 bases). V was cut by 3 bases and J by 0 bases, with 15 bases left in between. Germline V gene lookup returns CDR1 GTSNPN and CDR2 SVGIG (reference sequence). CDR3 length equals 16 residues. The CDR3, as DNA: TGTGCCTGGAGCATCGGGACTGCACTAGCCAAAAACATTCAGTACTTC. Translation gives CAWSIGTALAKNIQYF.

V usage is TRBV28 and J usage is TRBJ2-2; the match to TRBD2 covers 11 bases. Germline lookup yields CDR1 MDHEN and CDR2 SYDVKM. CDR3 length: 16 residues. Trimming cost V 6 bases and J 7 bases; bases outside gene matches: 10. CDR3 in DNA: TGTGCCAGCAGACACTCACTAGCGGGAGCGGGCGGGGAGCTGTTTTTT. Encoded protein: CASRHSLAGAGGELFF. The full variable domain, completed using reference TRBV28 and TRBJ2-2, is DVKVTQSSRYLVKRTGEKVFLECVQDMDHENMFWYRQDPGLGLRLIYFSYDVKMKEKGDIPEGYSVSREKKERFSLILESASTNQTSMYLCASRHSLAGAGGELFFGEGSRLTVL.